These 24 T cell receptor beta chains share one sample of origin, sequenced in a study of T cells in Graves' hyperthyroidism and ophthalmopathy. The TCR beta CDR3 regions underwent amplification using RNA transcripts as the source. First-round RT-PCR with HTBI primers amplified the TCR CDR3 region. TCRdb ran MiXCR on the multiplex PCR reads and lists one entry per CDR3 protein. The sample consists of approximately 410,000 distinct CDR3 sequences, roughly 15% of them appearing once. Sequenced sample: blood. These receptors were collected from a woman in her late teens or twenties with Graves' hyperthyroidism.

This clonotype was recorded many times. The chain links TRBV30 to TRBJ2-7, with D perhaps being TRBD1 or TRBD2 (6 bases each). This CDR3 is 13 amino acids long. Trimming pared 3 bases from V and 3 bases from J, leaving 12 bases between. CDR1 GTSNPN and CDR2 SVGIG come from the germline V gene (reference sequence). DNA for the CDR3: TGTGCCTGGAGCCCGAGGGGGGACTACGAGCAGTACTTC. Translated: CAWSPRGDYEQYF.

This clonotype was counted ten times or more. V is TRBV6-2 or TRBV6-3 and J is TRBJ1-2, with D possibly being TRBD1 (5 bases). The CDR3 covers 12 residues. Trimming stripped 7 bases from V and 4 bases from J, with 10 bases between. Germline loops: CDR1 MNHEY, CDR2 SVGEGT. As DNA, the CDR3 is TGTGCCAGCACCAACGGGGCCTATGGCTACACCTTC. This codes for CASTNGAYGYTF.

Remarks on this clonotype: This sequence may be a read error, since a much larger clone differs from it by one base. The chain couples TRBV2 to TRBJ1-4; the D is unclear. V dropped 6 bases and J dropped 3 bases, with 17 bases sitting between them. Germline V lookup: CDR1 SNHLY, CDR2 FYNNEI. CDR3 length equals 16 residues. The CDR3 nucleotides are TGTGCCAGCAGCGGCTCCGAGTGGTGCCCTAATGAAAAACTGTTTTTT. As protein: CASSGSEWCPNEKLFF.

Ten or more counts support this clonotype. The gene calls are TRBV11-1 and TRBJ2-1, with TRBD2 matching over 7 bases. The V gene's germline CDR1 is SGHAT and CDR2 FQDESV (reference sequence). The V and J ends lost 0 bases and 7 bases, in that order; junction bases with no gene match: 6. The CDR3 has 15 residues. CDR3 sequence reads: CASSLAGRTRNEQFF. CDR3 DNA sequence: TGTGCCAGCAGCTTAGCCGGGAGGACCCGGAATGAGCAGTTCTTC.

This clonotype was seen ten or more times. V usage is TRBV7-6 and J usage is TRBJ2-7; D is possibly TRBD1 (5 bases). Germline-derived CDR1 and CDR2 are SGHVS and FNYEAQ. The CDR3 loop spans 16 amino acids. V gave up 2 bases and J gave up 0 bases, with 14 bases separating them. The DNA for the CDR3 is TGTGCCAGCAGCTTATCCGGCAGGGCTTACTCCTACGAGCAGTACTTC. This sequence encodes CASSLSGRAYSYEQYF.

The chain is built from TRBV2 and TRBJ1-1, with D uncertain. Germline assignment: CDR1 SNHLY and CDR2 FYNNEI. The CDR3 spans 14 residues. V was shortened by 2 bases and J by 1 base, with 8 bases between the two germline ends. The CDR3 is CASSEYAGNTEAFF. Written as DNA, the CDR3 is TGTGCCAGCAGTGAATATGCGGGGAACACTGAAGCTTTCTTT.

This clonotype was picked up many times. The chain carries TRBV7-2 and TRBJ2-3, with TRBD2 matching 7 bases. The V and J ends lost 1 base and 1 base, in that order; junction bases with no gene match: 14. The germline gives CDR1 SGHTA, CDR2 FQGNSA. The CDR3 extends over 19 amino acids. CDR3: CASSLVGGEGGGGTDTQYF. In DNA, the CDR3 is TGTGCCAGCAGCTTAGTCGGCGGGGAGGGCGGAGGCGGCACAGATACGCAGTATTTT.

The chain carries TRBV29-1 and TRBJ2-5; D is undetermined. Germline CDR1 SQVTM, CDR2 ANQGSEA. The CDR3 loop spans 13 amino acids. V lost 2 bases and J 5 bases, leaving 12 bases between the germline ends. CDR3 nucleotides: TGCAGCGTTGAATCTCCCCTGCGGGAGACCCAGTACTTC. Translated: CSVESPLRETQYF.

The chain couples TRBV13 to TRBJ1-5; D gene unclear. V was pared by 4 bases and J by 15 bases, with 19 bases between. This CDR3 spans 13 amino acids. Germline V CDR1 and CDR2: PRHDT, FYEKMQ (reference sequence). The CDR3 protein is CASSSSSDPARHF. For the CDR3, the DNA is TGTGCCAGCAGCTCCTCCTCCGACCCAGCAAGGCATTTT.

This clonotype showed up just a few times. The gene calls are TRBV24-1 and TRBJ2-3; 9 nucleotides align to TRBD1. The CDR3 consists of 16 residues. The germline V gene encodes CDR1 KGHDR and CDR2 SFDVKD. Trimming took 3 bases from V and 0 from J; bases not matched to a gene: 3. The CDR3 here is CATSDPGQGSTDTQYF. The CDR3, as DNA: TGTGCCACCAGTGATCCGGGACAGGGAAGCACAGATACGCAGTATTTT.

A word on this clonotype: Since a much larger clone is just one base distant, this may be a read error. CDR3: CASGSQVNTEAFF. CDR3 in DNA: TGCGCCAGCGGCTCACAGGTGAACACTGAAGCTTTCTTT. The V gene is TRBV5-1, the J gene TRBJ1-1; tentative D call: TRBD1 (5 bases). V lost 7 bases and J 0 bases, leaving 10 bases between the germline ends. The germline V gene has CDR1 SGHRS and CDR2 YFSETQ. The CDR3 totals 13 residues.

The sample holds a few counts of this clonotype. The rearrangement joins TRBV30 to TRBJ1-5, with D hard to call. V was cut by 0 bases and J by 7 bases, with 16 bases left in between. Per the germline V gene, CDR1 is GTSNPN and CDR2 is SVGIG (reference sequence). The CDR3 is 15 amino acids. CDR3 sequence (DNA): TGTGCCTGGAGTGTCACCGGACTTAGCCGGCAGCCCCAGCATTTT. As protein: CAWSVTGLSRQPQHF.

There are many counts of this clonotype. This rearrangement joins TRBV11-2 to TRBJ1-2; 12 bases map to TRBD1. V was pared by 5 bases and J by 5 bases, with 9 bases of the junction left unmatched. The CDR3 runs 16 residues. CDR1 is SGHAT, CDR2 FQNNGV, per germline. DNA of the CDR3: TGTGCCAGCAGCCGAGGGACAGGGGGCGCTTGGTATGGCTACACCTTC. Its translation: CASSRGTGGAWYGYTF.

This clonotype has just a few counts. The chain joins TRBV6-2 or TRBV6-3 to TRBJ2-3; TRBD2 is a possible D gene (6 bases). Germline lookup yields CDR1 MNHEY and CDR2 SVGEGT. V lost 2 bases to trimming and J lost 6 bases, with 12 bases between them. The CDR3 contains 14 residues. CDR3 sequence: CASSYGGRWDTQYF. CDR3 bases: TGTGCCAGCAGTTACGGAGGGCGATGGGATACGCAGTATTTT.

In this sample, this clonotype turned up many times. V gene TRBV6-2 or TRBV6-3 combines with J gene TRBJ2-1, with D hard to call. This CDR3 contains 12 residues. Germline V gene sequence: CDR1 MNHEY, CDR2 SVGEGT. The V gene lost 3 bases and the J gene lost 9 bases, with 9 bases spanning the gap. This CDR3 reads CASSYKGSEQFF. CDR3 DNA sequence: TGTGCCAGCAGTTATAAAGGGTCTGAGCAGTTCTTC.

This clonotype was recorded at least ten times. The chain employs TRBV12-3 or TRBV12-4 and TRBJ1-2; no reliable D call. V gave up 3 bases and J gave up 3 bases, with 5 bases separating them. This CDR3 has 12 amino acids. CDR3 sequence: CASSLEDYGYTF. The DNA of the CDR3 is TGTGCCAGCAGTTTGGAGGACTATGGCTACACCTTC.

This clonotype was detected ten times or more. The chain carries TRBV12-3 or TRBV12-4 and TRBJ2-5, with 7 bases lining up with TRBD2. The ends lost 1 base at V and 4 bases at J; junction bases unmatched: 6. This CDR3 contains 15 residues. The CDR3 sequence is CASSLGGRGLETQYF. DNA of the CDR3: TGTGCCAGCAGTTTAGGCGGGAGAGGTTTAGAGACCCAGTACTTC.

This clonotype was detected many times. The CDR3, as DNA: TGTGCCAGCAGCTTACGCGGGTACAATCAGCCCCAGCATTTT. Protein product: CASSLRGYNQPQHF. This chain joins TRBV7-2 and TRBJ1-5; D is unclear. The germline V gene has CDR1 SGHTA and CDR2 FQGNSA. V lost 2 bases and J 3 bases, leaving 8 bases between the germline ends. There are 14 residues in the CDR3.

Many counts were recorded for this clonotype. J is TRBJ2-2 and V is TRBV29-1, with 7 positions matching TRBD1. The CDR3 is made up of 13 amino acids. The junction had 3 bases not matched to a gene; V was cut back by 7 bases and J by 1 base. Germline V gene sequence: CDR1 SQVTM, CDR2 ANQGSEA. Here the CDR3 DNA reads TGCAGCGCGGACAGGATGAACACCGGGGAGCTGTTTTTT. Amino acids: CSADRMNTGELFF.

This clonotype has a handful of counts. An end of the junction does not agree with germline; a read error may underlie this. This sequence joins TRBV7-3 and TRBJ2-7, with no clear D. The CDR3 is 11 amino acids. Germline V gene lookup returns CDR1 SGHTA and CDR2 FQGTGA. CDR3 nucleotide sequence: TGTGCCAGCAGCTTATACACCCTGCAGCACTTC. This encodes CASSLYTLQHF.

V gene TRBV3-1 combines with J gene TRBJ1-2; possibly TRBD1 for D (6 bases). The germline V gene has CDR1 LGHDT and CDR2 YNNKEL (reference sequence). Trimming removed 1 base at V and 3 bases at J, with 12 bases between. The CDR3 spans 15 residues. CDR3 in amino acids: CASSQARGHYYGYTF. CDR3 bases: TGTGCCAGCAGCCAAGCTCGGGGACACTACTATGGCTACACCTTC.

For this clonotype: An end of the junction differs from the germline gene, which may be a read error. This chain uses TRBV19 with TRBJ1-2; D unresolved. The CDR3 runs 16 residues. Germline V gene data show CDR1 as LNHDA and CDR2 as SQIVND (reference sequence). CDR3: CASSISAGIANYGYTF. The CDR3 DNA reads as TGTGCCAGTAGTATCTCGGCAGGCATAGCTAACTATGGCTACACCTTT. Drawing the rest from reference TRBV19 and TRBJ1-2, the complete variable domain is DGGITQSPKYLFRKEGQNVTLSCEQNLNHDAMYWYRQDPGQGLRLIYYSQIVNDFQKGDIAEGYSVSREKKESFPLTVTSAQKNPTAFYLCASSISAGIANYGYTFGSGTRLTVV.

This clonotype was seen many times. V and J are TRBV30 and TRBJ2-1; no clear D. Germline lookup yields CDR1 GTSNPN and CDR2 SVGIG (reference sequence). The CDR3 contains 13 residues. Trimming removed 0 bases at V and 8 bases at J, with 11 bases between. CDR3 in DNA: TGTGCCTGGAGTGTAGGAAGGGTAGATGAGCAGTTCTTC. Residues: CAWSVGRVDEQFF.

The count of this clonotype is one. The J gene is TRBJ1-2, the V gene TRBV4-2, with TRBD1 as a possible D gene (5 bases). V was clipped by 4 bases and J by 6 bases, with 12 bases between them. The CDR3 length is 13 residues. The V gene's germline CDR1 is LGHNA and CDR2 YNFKEQ. DNA of the CDR3: TGTGCCAGCAGCCCAAGGGGATCAGATGGCTACACCTTC. Protein sequence: CASSPRGSDGYTF.